Below, 8 T cell receptor beta chains from the same sample are listed, as sequenced in a study of metastatic and nonmetastatic thyroid tumors (dated by TCRdb to the early 2020s). Library preparation employed PCR. TCRdb shows the sequencer as Illumina HiSeq 4000. Through fastp at Q25 and MiXCR, TCRdb rebuilt clones from the public reads, retaining in-frame beta chains. This sample gives roughly 21,000 clones in total; roughly 27% of them show up just once. Of the sample, 14% falls within the top ten clones. No patient had received any treatment before thyroid surgery. Sequenced sample: tumor tissue. Receptors were obtained from a male donor with papillary thyroid cancer or a benign thyroid nodule (not recorded which). Some clones in this sample may be carry-over from other donors' samples.

The V call is TRBV5-1, the J call TRBJ2-1; D is perhaps TRBD1 (5 bases). The V gene's germline CDR1 is SGHRS and CDR2 YFSETQ. Trimming left V 1 base short and J 4 bases short, with 9 bases between. The CDR3 runs 14 residues. Here the CDR3 reads CASSLRGAYNEQFF. The CDR3 DNA sequence: TGCGCCAGCAGCTTGAGGGGCGCTTACAATGAGCAGTTCTTC.

A note on this clone: At one boundary the junction diverges from the germline segment, which might be a read error. The chain couples TRBV20-1 to TRBJ2-7; no firm D call. This CDR3 is built from 17 residues. CDR1 is DFQATT and CDR2 is SNEGSKA in the germline V gene (reference sequence). CDR3 bases: TGCAGTTCTAGAGATCGCGCGGAGAAAATTAGGTCCTACGAGCAGTACTTC. Its protein product is CSSRDRAEKIRSYEQYF.

The rearrangement uses TRBV11-3 and TRBJ1-2; D remains unclear. Germline CDR1 reads SGHNT; CDR2 reads YENEEA. This CDR3 has 15 residues. Trimming left V 6 bases short and J 4 bases short, with 18 bases between. Written as DNA, the CDR3 is TGTGCCAGCAGACCAACTCCTACGGGTTTCTATGGCTACACCTTC. The encoded protein is CASRPTPTGFYGYTF.

This chain joins TRBV5-1 and TRBJ2-7; 8 bases are shared with TRBD2. This CDR3 is 14 amino acids long. Germline V CDR1 and CDR2: SGHRS, YFSETQ. Unmatched junction bases numbered 3, after V lost 2 bases and J lost 2 bases. CDR3 residues: CASSFTSGAYEQYF. The CDR3, as DNA: TGCGCCAGCAGCTTCACTAGCGGCGCCTACGAGCAGTACTTC.

J is TRBJ2-7 and V is TRBV27; the D is unclear. The germline V and J ends were trimmed by 8 bases and 3 bases, with 14 bases remaining between them. CDR3 length: 13 residues. The germline V gene encodes CDR1 MNHEY and CDR2 SMNVEV (reference sequence). CDR3 protein: CASSYVPIYEQYF. CDR3 nucleotides: TGTGCCAGCTCGTATGTTCCGATCTACGAGCAGTACTTC.

This clone counts as medium-sized. This sequence joins TRBV12-3 or TRBV12-4 and TRBJ1-2, with D perhaps TRBD1 (6 bases). The CDR3 runs to 13 residues. Trimming took 2 bases from V and 3 from J, leaving 7 bases between them. The CDR3 spells CASSLRGYYGYTF. In DNA, the CDR3 is TGTGCCAGCAGTTTAAGGGGGTACTATGGCTACACCTTC.

This sequence joins TRBV20-1 and TRBJ2-7; TRBD2 aligns across 8 bases. Per germline, CDR1 DFQATT and CDR2 SNEGSKA (reference sequence). V lost 7 bases and J lost 2; bases outside the gene matches: 13. The CDR3 contains 15 residues. The CDR3 sequence is CSDRVASGQTYEQYF. CDR3 sequence (DNA): TGCAGTGATCGGGTGGCTAGCGGGCAAACCTACGAGCAGTACTTC.

This clone is categorized as medium-sized. Other DNA sequences of this sample code for an identical CDR3. The chain uses TRBV4-1 and TRBJ2-1; the D gene is possibly TRBD2 (5 bases). The ends were cut back, 0 bases at V and 10 bases at J, with 10 bases in the middle. The CDR3 totals 13 residues. CDR1 and CDR2 from the germline V gene are MGHRA and YSYEKL. The CDR3 reads CASSQDPGNEQFF. DNA of the CDR3: TGCGCCAGCAGCCAAGACCCGGGAAACGAGCAGTTCTTC.